This T cell receptor (beta chain) is from a study of post-analysis software for immune sequencing data. General observations from the study: Pronounced co-clustering by F measure was evident among identically batched samples. Five or six TRBV segments, including TRBV5-6, TRBV5-1 and TRBV20-1, were more frequent in patients than controls. Among multiple sclerosis patients, normalized Chao1 diversity was significantly below that of controls.

As regards this clonotype: Its target is not known.

Tagging with unique molecular identifiers was a feature of the TCR beta cDNA libraries. T cells numbering about 0.9 to 10 million yielded cDNA molecules that totaled about 500,000. TCRdb re-derived calls from the PCR reads in MiXCR, one entry per CDR3 protein. The table has approximately 770,000 distinct CDR3 sequences, around 46% seen once; the top ten hold roughly 5%. Germline V gene lookup returns CDR1 SEHNR and CDR2 FQNEAQ (reference sequence). Trimming stripped 5 bases from V and 12 bases from J, with 14 bases between. The CDR3 loop spans 12 amino acids. The sequenced sample was blood. The clonotype was recovered from a girl aged 5 to 17 with multiple sclerosis. This chain links TRBV7-9 with TRBJ2-1, with TRBD1 as a possible D gene (6 bases). This CDR3 is CASSNYRVGQFF. The CDR3 nucleotides are TGTGCCAGCAGCAACTACAGGGTAGGGCAGTTCTTC.